This TCR beta chain was sequenced for a study of shared clonotypes between healthy human individuals. Study-wide results and limits: Richness estimates generally favored naive over memory subsets.

TCRdb's copy holds only in-frame clones and misses some; the assay was immunoSEQ multiplex PCR. The sample has over 850,000 clones, around 78% seen once. This clone was observed many times. Its antigen is not known. Other DNA sequences within the sample encode an identical CDR3. The CD4+ fraction was divided into a CD45RA+ naive subset and a CD45RA-negative memory subset. V was trimmed by 6 bases and J by 4 bases, leaving 9 bases between them. In germline, CDR1 is WSHSY, CDR2 SAAADI. The CDR3 runs 12 residues. The TCR originated in a man younger than 35 in good health. Some clones in this sample may be carry-over from other donors' samples. Sequencing used memory CD4+ T cells from PBMCs. Subset in this sample: CD45RA-negative fraction. The chain uses TRBV10-2 and TRBJ1-1, with D perhaps matching TRBD1 (5 bases). This CDR3 reads CASRERGTEAFF. CDR3 in DNA: TGCGCCAGCAGGGAAAGGGGCACTGAAGCTTTCTTT.